Below are 25 T cell receptor beta chains sequenced from a single sample in a study of shared clonotypes between healthy human individuals. Generated by immunoSEQ multiplex PCR, the TCRdb table keeps only in-frame clones and is missing some. The table records about 1.5 million clones, nearly 99% of them present only once. The sequenced sample consisted of naive CD4+ T cells sorted from blood. As to subset: CD45RA+ positively selected. The source is a man aged 25 to 40 in good health.

V gene TRBV5-1 combines with J gene TRBJ1-1; no clear D gene. Trimming took off 0 bases at V and 1 base at J, with 19 bases between the two ends. The CDR3 spans 18 residues. In germline, CDR1 is SGHRS, CDR2 YFSETQ. CDR3 residues: CASSLDGRQTSRNTEAFF. In nucleotides, the CDR3 is TGCGCCAGCAGCTTGGATGGCAGACAAACCTCTAGGAACACTGAAGCTTTCTTT.

This chain joins TRBV6-5 and TRBJ2-1; 7 positions agree with TRBD2. The trim removed 2 bases at V and 5 bases at J, leaving 9 bases unmatched. The CDR3 totals 16 residues. The germline V gene encodes CDR1 MNHEY and CDR2 SVGAGI. CDR3 sequence: CASSYLGLGRDNEQFF. CDR3 nucleotides: TGTGCCAGCAGTTACCTGGGGCTAGGGAGGGACAATGAGCAGTTCTTC.

V gene TRBV28 combines with J gene TRBJ2-7; 8 nucleotides agree with TRBD2. CDR1 is MDHEN, CDR2 SYDVKM, per germline. J lost 2 bases, V lost 5 bases, and 8 bases had no gene match. The CDR3 runs to 15 residues. The CDR3 region has the DNA TGTGCCAGCAGTCTCGGGACTAGGGCGCCCTACGAGCAGTACTTC. It yields the protein CASSLGTRAPYEQYF.

V is TRBV11-2 and J is TRBJ2-1, with 7 bases lining up with TRBD2. The CDR3 extends over 15 amino acids. Germline CDR1 SGHAT, CDR2 FQNNGV. With V trimmed by 5 bases and J by 9 bases, 13 bases remained unmatched. The CDR3 spells CASSQVGGSYGEQFF. The CDR3 DNA reads TGTGCCAGCAGCCAGGTGGGCGGGAGTTACGGTGAGCAGTTCTTC. Combining the CDR3 with reference TRBV11-2 and TRBJ2-1 gives the whole variable domain EAGVAQSPRYKIIEKRQSVAFWCNPISGHATLYWYQQILGQGPKLLIQFQNNGVVDDSQLPKDRFSAERLKGVDSTLKIQPAKLEDSAVYLCASSQVGGSYGEQFFGPGTRLTVL.

V usage is TRBV6-5 and J usage is TRBJ1-3; D is perhaps TRBD1 (5 bases). The V and J ends lost 4 bases and 2 bases respectively, with 12 bases between them. This CDR3 is 15 amino acids long. The V gene's germline CDR1 is MNHEY and CDR2 SVGAGI. The CDR3 is CASSSKGAAGNTIYF. DNA of the CDR3: TGTGCCAGCAGTTCTAAAGGGGCTGCTGGAAACACCATATATTTT.

This clone was observed a handful of times. The sample has other DNA sequences that encode this CDR3 too. The chain is built from TRBV5-1 and TRBJ1-1; D is uncertain. The CDR3 spans 13 residues. Between the trimmed V and J ends, which lost 0 bases and 1 base, there was a span of 4 bases. Germline V CDR1 and CDR2: SGHRS, YFSETQ. The DNA for the CDR3 is TGCGCCAGCAGCTTGGGTAAGAACACTGAAGCTTTCTTT. Residues: CASSLGKNTEAFF. The full variable domain, in which reference TRBV5-1 and TRBJ1-1 provide the parts outside the CDR3, is KAGVTQTPRYLIKTRGQQVTLSCSPISGHRSVSWYQQTPGQGLQFLFEYFSETQRNKGNFPGRFSGRQFSNSRSEMNVSTLELGDSALYLCASSLGKNTEAFFGQGTRLTVV.

This clone was counted only a few times. This rearrangement joins TRBV7-9 to TRBJ1-1; TRBD1 aligns across 7 bases. CDR1 and CDR2 (germline): SEHNR, FQNEAQ (reference sequence). The CDR3 spans 18 residues. V dropped 5 bases and J dropped 0; count of bases not matched to a gene: 15. In DNA, the CDR3 is TGTGCCAGCAGCCCGCGGGTGACAGGGAAGATTCTGAACACTGAAGCTTTCTTT. It encodes CASSPRVTGKILNTEAFF.

The rearrangement joins TRBV5-1 to TRBJ2-1; D is unclear. CDR3 length: 16 residues. Germline CDR1 is SGHRS and CDR2 is YFSETQ. Trimming left V 0 bases short and J 3 bases short, with 13 bases between. The DNA of the CDR3 is TGCGCCAGCAGCTTGGGACCCCGTGGCAGCTACAATGAGCAGTTCTTC. Protein sequence: CASSLGPRGSYNEQFF.

V gene TRBV28 combines with J gene TRBJ2-5, with D possibly called TRBD1 or TRBD2 (5 bases each). The length of the CDR3 is 15 residues. V lost 7 bases and J 5 bases, leaving 20 bases between the germline ends. CDR1 and CDR2 (germline): MDHEN, SYDVKM. This CDR3 reads CASTLGLGEFETQYF. Written as DNA, the CDR3 is TGTGCCAGCACCCTAGGTTTGGGGGAATTTGAGACCCAGTACTTC.

V and J are TRBV5-4 and TRBJ1-1; D is unclear. Per the germline V gene, CDR1 is SGHNT and CDR2 is YYREEE (reference sequence). V shed 0 bases and J shed 1 base, with 13 bases lying between them. The CDR3 spans 16 residues. The CDR3 is CASSLGGKGRNTEAFF. CDR3 DNA sequence: TGTGCCAGCAGCTTGGGAGGGAAGGGTAGGAACACTGAAGCTTTCTTT.

With regard to this clone: At one of its ends the junction is not consistent with the germline gene, which may arise from a read error. The genes are TRBV7-8 and TRBJ2-7; D ambiguous. The CDR3 runs 14 residues. The germline CDR1 and CDR2 sequences are SGHVS and FQNEAQ. The CDR3 DNA follows: TGTGCCAGCAGCTTTGAGACTGGAAGCTACCAGCAGTACTTC. Translating it yields CASSFETGSYQQYF.

This rearrangement joins TRBV27 to TRBJ2-1; 7 nucleotides agree with TRBD1. This CDR3 comprises 16 residues. Germline CDR1 reads MNHEY; CDR2 reads SMNVEV (reference sequence). The V and J ends lost 5 bases and 2 bases, in that order; junction bases with no gene match: 9. This CDR3 reads CASSQGTASPYNEQFF. In DNA, the CDR3 is TGTGCCAGCAGTCAGGGGACAGCCTCCCCCTACAATGAGCAGTTCTTC.

The chain has TRBV6-5 and TRBJ2-7; TRBD1 might be the D (6 bases). The V end lost 2 bases, the J end lost 6 bases, and 17 bases lay between the germline ends. This CDR3 comprises 15 residues. From germline, CDR1 is MNHEY and CDR2 SVGAGI. CDR3 in DNA: TGTGCCAGCAGTTACGCTCGGTGGGGGCGAGGCGAGCAGTACTTC. It translates to CASSYARWGRGEQYF.

This chain joins TRBV6-1 and TRBJ1-1; D might be TRBD1 (5 bases). From germline, CDR1 is MNHNS and CDR2 SASEGT. The CDR3 is 15 amino acids. Trimming removed 0 bases at V and 4 bases at J, with 12 bases between. CDR3 loop: CASSEAPGKGTEAFF. The CDR3 nucleotides read TGTGCCAGCAGTGAAGCGCCAGGGAAGGGCACTGAAGCTTTCTTT.

This sequence joins TRBV28 and TRBJ1-1; D might be TRBD1 (5 bases). The CDR3 covers 13 residues. Germline V gene lookup returns CDR1 MDHEN and CDR2 SYDVKM. V was cut by 2 bases and J by 10 bases, with 14 bases left in between. This CDR3 reads CASSLGGLVGAFF. In nucleotides, the CDR3 is TGTGCCAGCAGTTTAGGGGGGTTGGTTGGAGCTTTCTTT.

The chain combines TRBV9 with TRBJ1-5; D is unresolved. The length of the CDR3 is 15 residues. V shed 4 bases and J shed 0 bases, with 11 bases lying between them. CDR1 and CDR2 (germline): SGDLS, YYNGEE. The CDR3 is CASSPGRDSNQPQHF. In DNA form, the CDR3 reads TGTGCCAGCAGCCCGGGCCGAGATAGCAATCAGCCCCAGCATTTT. The full variable domain, in which reference TRBV9 and TRBJ1-5 provide the parts outside the CDR3, is DSGVTQTPKHLITATGQRVTLRCSPRSGDLSVYWYQQSLDQGLQFLIQYYNGEERAKGNILERFSAQQFPDLHSELNLSSLELGDSALYFCASSPGRDSNQPQHFGDGTRLSIL.

The chain is built from TRBV7-9 and TRBJ2-2; TRBD2 is a possible D gene (5 bases). Trimming pared 0 bases from V and 5 bases from J, leaving 7 bases between. This CDR3 is built from 14 residues. Germline V gives CDR1 SEHNR, CDR2 FQNEAQ (reference sequence). CDR3 amino acids: CASSLAGVTGELFF. For the CDR3, the DNA is TGTGCCAGCAGCTTAGCGGGAGTTACCGGGGAGCTGTTTTTT.

The rearrangement uses TRBV5-5 and TRBJ1-4; 7 bases are a match to TRBD1. Trimming cost V 4 bases and J 3 bases; bases outside gene matches: 3. The CDR3 totals 14 residues. CDR1 SGHKS and CDR2 YYEKEE come from the germline V gene (reference sequence). CDR3 sequence (DNA): TGTGCCAGCAGCAGACAGGGCGCTAATGAAAAACTGTTTTTT. The encoded protein is CASSRQGANEKLFF.

V and J are TRBV10-1 and TRBJ2-7; the D gene is possibly TRBD2 (6 bases). The germline V gene encodes CDR1 WNHNN and CDR2 SYGVQD (reference sequence). V was trimmed by 3 bases and J by 7 bases, leaving 13 bases between them. This CDR3 has 13 residues. The CDR3 loop reads CASSDPGVWEQYF. The CDR3 DNA reads as TGCGCCAGCAGTGACCCGGGGGTTTGGGAGCAGTACTTC.

This rearrangement joins TRBV19 to TRBJ2-7, with TRBD2 identical over 10 bases. Germline assignment: CDR1 LNHDA and CDR2 SQIVND (reference sequence). Germline trimming cut 5 bases from V and 2 bases from J; bases unmatched to any gene: 6. The CDR3 contains 15 residues. As DNA, the CDR3 is TGTGCCAGTAGTCCCAGGACTAGCGGTACCTACGAGCAGTACTTC. Encoded protein: CASSPRTSGTYEQYF.

This chain connects TRBV7-8 to TRBJ2-5, with 13 bases that match TRBD2. V lost 5 bases, J lost 4 bases, and 16 bases stayed unmatched. The length of the CDR3 is 19 residues. The germline CDR1 and CDR2 sequences are SGHVS and FQNEAQ. The CDR3: CASSARTSGRSRKGETQYF. Here the CDR3 DNA reads TGTGCCAGCAGCGCCCGGACTAGCGGGAGATCGAGGAAGGGAGAGACCCAGTACTTC. Using reference TRBV7-8 and TRBJ2-5 for the parts outside the CDR3, the full variable domain is GAGVSQSPRYKVAKRGQDVALRCDPISGHVSLFWYQQALGQGPEFLTYFQNEAQLDKSGLPSDRFFAERPEGSVSTLKIQRTQQEDSAVYLCASSARTSGRSRKGETQYFGPGTRLLVL.

The gene calls are TRBV15 and TRBJ1-4; D remains ambiguous. Trimming took 6 bases from V and 8 from J, leaving 16 bases between them. This CDR3 spans 14 amino acids. Germline-derived CDR1 and CDR2 are LNHNV and YYDKDF (reference sequence). As DNA, the CDR3 is TGTGCCACCAGTCTCCATTATAGGGCGGAAAAACTGTTTTTT. Translated, it gives CATSLHYRAEKLFF.

V usage is TRBV4-1 and J usage is TRBJ1-2, with D unresolved. The CDR3 extends over 14 amino acids. Trimming shortened V by 0 bases and J by 2 bases, and 7 bases separated the two germline ends. Germline CDR1 and CDR2: MGHRA and YSYEKL. CDR3: CASSQEHLNYGYTF. In nucleotides, the CDR3 is TGCGCCAGCAGCCAAGAACACCTGAACTATGGCTACACCTTC.

This chain connects TRBV28 to TRBJ2-7; D call uncertain. V lost 0 bases to trimming and J lost 3 bases, with 9 bases between them. The CDR3 sequence is 14 residues long. Germline CDR1 MDHEN, CDR2 SYDVKM. CDR3 bases: TGTGCCAGCAGTTTATGGGGCACCCACTACGAGCAGTACTTC. Its translation is CASSLWGTHYEQYF.

This clone was counted a single time. The chain recombines TRBV2 with TRBJ2-3, with a weak D call TRBD1 (6 bases). Per the germline V gene, CDR1 is SNHLY and CDR2 is FYNNEI. V was clipped by 3 bases and J by 4 bases, with 20 bases between them. The CDR3 totals 17 residues. CDR3 in amino acids: CASSESYREIGADTQYF. The CDR3 coding sequence is TGTGCCAGCAGTGAGTCCTACAGGGAAATCGGCGCAGATACGCAGTATTTT.